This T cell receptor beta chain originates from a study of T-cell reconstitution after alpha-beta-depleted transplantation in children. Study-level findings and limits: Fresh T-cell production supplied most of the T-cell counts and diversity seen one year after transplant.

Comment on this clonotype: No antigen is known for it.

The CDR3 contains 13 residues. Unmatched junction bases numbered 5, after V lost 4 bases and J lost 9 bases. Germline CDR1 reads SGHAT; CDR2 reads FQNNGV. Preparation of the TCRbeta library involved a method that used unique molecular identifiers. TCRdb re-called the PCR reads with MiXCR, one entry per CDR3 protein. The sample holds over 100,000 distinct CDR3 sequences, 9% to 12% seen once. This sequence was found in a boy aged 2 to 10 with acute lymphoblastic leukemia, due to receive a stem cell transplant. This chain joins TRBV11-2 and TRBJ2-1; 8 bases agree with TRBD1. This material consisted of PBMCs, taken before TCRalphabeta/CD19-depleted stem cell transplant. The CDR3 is CASSWTGSFEQFF. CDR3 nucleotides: TGTGCCAGCAGCTGGACAGGGAGTTTTGAGCAGTTCTTC.